Listed below are T cell receptor beta chains from one sample, sequenced in a study of blood T cell repertoires in COVID-19. Some clones are missing from TCRdb's copy, which holds only in-frame ones; the method was immunoSEQ multiplex PCR. The data hold some 150,000 clones, with roughly 84% observed a single time. Sequencing was performed on PBMCs or T cells enriched from blood (not recorded which). These receptors all stem from a woman between 50 and 59 years old who had been exposed to COVID-19. Each CDR3 is given with its conserved first and last residue. Fields, in order: D gene, clone size, V gene, J gene, CDR3 DNA, CDR3 protein. D genes are given only for firm matches. Only part of the rows carry a size: once, few, many, or a class if the clone is expanded.

>TRBD1|NA|TRBV15|TRBJ1-2
TGTGCCACCACCCCTCCCGGGACAGATGGCTACACCTTC
CATTPPGTDGYTF
>TRBD1|NA|TRBV6-2/TRBV6-3|TRBJ2-3
TGTGCCAGCAGTTACAAGGCAGGGGGCCGGGATACGCAGTATTTT
CASSYKAGGRDTQYF
>NA|NA|TRBV5-6|TRBJ2-1
TGTGCCAGCAGCTCCCCGGGAACCTACAATGAGCAGTTCTTC
CASSSPGTYNEQFF
>TRBD2|NA|TRBV10-1|TRBJ2-5
TGCGCCAGCGGCAGACTAGCGAGTGGAGAGACCCAGTACTTC
CASGRLASGETQYF
>TRBD2|NA|TRBV7-9|TRBJ2-3
TGTGCCAGCAGGAGTTGGGGGGGAGGCGCACTAGGCGCAGATACGCAGTATTTT
CASRSWGGGALGADTQYF
>NA|NA|TRBV4-1|TRBJ1-2
TGCGCCAGCAGCCGGATACAGGGTACGGGGGGCTACACCTTC
CASSRIQGTGGYTF
>NA|NA|TRBV25-1|TRBJ1-2
TGTGCCAGCAGTGCCGTTGAAACCAGGGCTAACTATGGCTACACCTTC
CASSAVETRANYGYTF
>TRBD2|NA|TRBV11-2|TRBJ2-1
TGTGCCAGCAGCCCAGCGGGAGGGTCCTACAATGAGCAGTTCTTC
CASSPAGGSYNEQFF
>TRBD1|NA|TRBV19|TRBJ2-5
TGTGCCAGTAGTAGGACAGGGTTGGGAGAGACCCAGTACTTC
CASSRTGLGETQYF
>TRBD2|NA|TRBV13|TRBJ2-1
TGTGCCAGCAGCTGGACTAGCGGCAATGAGCAGTTCTTC
CASSWTSGNEQFF
>TRBD2|NA|TRBV20-1|TRBJ2-1
TGCAGTGCTGGTGGGTGGGGGACTAACAATGAGCAGTTCTTC
CSAGGWGTNNEQFF
>NA|NA|TRBV7-6|TRBJ2-7
TGTGCCAGCAGCCCCATACAGGGTTCGGCGGACGAGCAGTACTTC
CASSPIQGSADEQYF
>TRBD2|NA|TRBV12-5|TRBJ2-1
TGTGCTAGTGGTTTCCAACCCCGGTCTAGCGGATACAATGAGCAGTTCTTC
CASGFQPRSSGYNEQFF
>TRBD1|NA|TRBV7-3|TRBJ1-2
TGTGCCAGCAGCCCCGGACAGGGACCCTATGGCTACACCTTC
CASSPGQGPYGYTF
>NA|NA|TRBV7-3|TRBJ1-1
TGTGCCAGCAGCACGGGTGGGAACACTGAAGCTTTCTTT
CASSTGGNTEAFF
>NA|NA|TRBV6-1|TRBJ1-6
TGTGCCAGCAGTGAAGTCTCCTACTGGGCGCCCCTCCACTTT
CASSEVSYWAPLHF
>TRBD1|NA|TRBV7-9|TRBJ2-7
TGTGCCAGCAGCGCAGCCAGGGGGCCGTCCTACGAGCAGTACTTC
CASSAARGPSYEQYF
>TRBD1|NA|TRBV24-1|TRBJ2-6
TGTGCCACCAGTGATTTTGTAGCGTTTGTGCAGGGGGTAGAAGGGGCCAACGTCCTGACTTTC
CATSDFVAFVQGVEGANVLTF
>TRBD2|NA|TRBV4-1|TRBJ2-1
TGCGCCAGCAGCCAAGGTGGCCCCGGGACTAGCGGGAGGGATGAGCAGTTCTTC
CASSQGGPGTSGRDEQFF
>TRBD1|once|TRBV9|TRBJ1-6
TGTGCCAGCAGCGTACAGGGGGAAAGAACACCCCTCCACTTT
CASSVQGERTPLHF
>NA|NA|TRBV10-3|TRBJ1-1
TGTGCCACAAAGAACACCGACACTGAAGCTTTCTTT
CATKNTDTEAFF
>NA|NA|TRBV28|TRBJ1-2
TGTGCCAGCAGTACCTGGAGCTATGGCTACACCTTC
CASSTWSYGYTF
>NA|NA|TRBV2|TRBJ2-1
TGTGCCAGCAGGGTAGCGCCTAGCTCCTACAATGAGCAGTTCTTC
CASRVAPSSYNEQFF
>NA|many|TRBV2|TRBJ1-5
TGTGCCAGCGAGCCGGGACAAGGTCAGCCCCAGCATTTT
CASEPGQGQPQHF